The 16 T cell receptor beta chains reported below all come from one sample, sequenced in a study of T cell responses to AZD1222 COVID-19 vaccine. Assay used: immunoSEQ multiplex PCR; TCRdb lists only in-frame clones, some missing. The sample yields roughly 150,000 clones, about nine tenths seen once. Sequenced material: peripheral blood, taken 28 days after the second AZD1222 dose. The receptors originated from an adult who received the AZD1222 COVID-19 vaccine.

The CDR3 nucleotides read TGTGCCAGCAGCCATCGACGGATCTCTGGAAACACCATATATTTT. Its protein product is CASSHRRISGNTIYF. J is TRBJ1-3 and V is TRBV7-8; no definite D call. Germline V gene lookup returns CDR1 SGHVS and CDR2 FQNEAQ. The ends were cut back, 5 bases at V and 0 bases at J, with 11 bases in the middle. CDR3 length: 15 residues.

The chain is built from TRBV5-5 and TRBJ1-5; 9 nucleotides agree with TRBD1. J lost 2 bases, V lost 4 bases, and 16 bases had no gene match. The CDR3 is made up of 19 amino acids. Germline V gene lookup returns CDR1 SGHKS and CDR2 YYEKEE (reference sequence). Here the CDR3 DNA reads TGTGCCAGCAGCAAGTTGTGGAGGGACAGGGTGGTTGGCAATCAGCCCCAGCATTTT. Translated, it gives CASSKLWRDRVVGNQPQHF.

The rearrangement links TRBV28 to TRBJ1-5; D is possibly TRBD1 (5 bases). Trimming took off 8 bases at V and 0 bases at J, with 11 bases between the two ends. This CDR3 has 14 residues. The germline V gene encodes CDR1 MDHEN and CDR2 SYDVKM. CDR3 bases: TGTGCCAGCGGGCGACAGTATAGCAATCAGCCCCAGCATTTT. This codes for CASGRQYSNQPQHF. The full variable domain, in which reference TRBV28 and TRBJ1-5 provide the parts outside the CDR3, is DVKVTQSSRYLVKRTGEKVFLECVQDMDHENMFWYRQDPGLGLRLIYFSYDVKMKEKGDIPEGYSVSREKKERFSLILESASTNQTSMYLCASGRQYSNQPQHFGDGTRLSIL.

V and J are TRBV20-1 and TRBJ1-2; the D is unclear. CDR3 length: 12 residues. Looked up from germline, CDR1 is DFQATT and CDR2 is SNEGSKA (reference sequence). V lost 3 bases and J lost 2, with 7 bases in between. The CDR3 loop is CSASTMNYGYTF. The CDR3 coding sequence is TGCAGTGCTAGTACCATGAACTATGGCTACACCTTC.

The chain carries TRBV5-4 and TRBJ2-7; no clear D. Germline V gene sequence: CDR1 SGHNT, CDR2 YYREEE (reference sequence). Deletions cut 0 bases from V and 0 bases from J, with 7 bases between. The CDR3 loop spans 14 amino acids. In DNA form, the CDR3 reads TGTGCCAGCAGCTTGGGGCCGCTCTCCTACGAGCAGTACTTC. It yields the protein CASSLGPLSYEQYF.

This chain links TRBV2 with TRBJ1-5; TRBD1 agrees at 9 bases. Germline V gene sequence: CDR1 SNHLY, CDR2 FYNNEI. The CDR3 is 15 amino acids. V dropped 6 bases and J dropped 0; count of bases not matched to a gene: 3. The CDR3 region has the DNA TGTGCCAGCAGGAGGACAGGGGCTAGCAATCAGCCCCAGCATTTT. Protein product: CASRRTGASNQPQHF.

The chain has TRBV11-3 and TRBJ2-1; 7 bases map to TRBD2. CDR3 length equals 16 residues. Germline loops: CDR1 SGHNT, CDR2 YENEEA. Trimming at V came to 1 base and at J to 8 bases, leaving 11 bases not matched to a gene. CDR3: CASSLGAGASWDEQFF. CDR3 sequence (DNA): TGTGCCAGCAGCTTAGGGGCGGGAGCCTCGTGGGATGAGCAGTTCTTC.

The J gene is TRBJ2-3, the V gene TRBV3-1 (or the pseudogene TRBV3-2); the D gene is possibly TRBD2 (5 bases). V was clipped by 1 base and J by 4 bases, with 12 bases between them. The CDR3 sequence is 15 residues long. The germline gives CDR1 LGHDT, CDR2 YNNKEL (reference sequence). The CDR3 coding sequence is TGTGCCAGCAGCCAAGTGAGGGAGCGCCCAGATACGCAGTATTTT. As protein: CASSQVRERPDTQYF.

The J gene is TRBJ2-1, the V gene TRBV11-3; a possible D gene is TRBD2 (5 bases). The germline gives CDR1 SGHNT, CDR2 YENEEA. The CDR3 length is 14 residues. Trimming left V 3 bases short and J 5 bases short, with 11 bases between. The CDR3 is CASSFSRADNEQFF. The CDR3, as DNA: TGTGCCAGCAGCTTCTCCCGAGCGGACAATGAGCAGTTCTTC.

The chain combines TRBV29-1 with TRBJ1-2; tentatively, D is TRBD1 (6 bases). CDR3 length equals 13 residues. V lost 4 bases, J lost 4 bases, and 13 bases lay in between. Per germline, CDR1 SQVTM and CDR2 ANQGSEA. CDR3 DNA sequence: TGCAGCGTTGCTAGGGGGTTTGGCTATGGCTACACCTTC. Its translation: CSVARGFGYGYTF.

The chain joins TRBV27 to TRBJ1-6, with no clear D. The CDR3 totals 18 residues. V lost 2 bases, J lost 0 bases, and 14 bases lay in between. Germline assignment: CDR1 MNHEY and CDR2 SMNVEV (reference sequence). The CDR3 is CASSLEGVGSSYNSPLHF. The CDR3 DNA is TGTGCCAGCAGTTTAGAGGGCGTTGGGAGCTCCTATAATTCACCCCTCCACTTT.

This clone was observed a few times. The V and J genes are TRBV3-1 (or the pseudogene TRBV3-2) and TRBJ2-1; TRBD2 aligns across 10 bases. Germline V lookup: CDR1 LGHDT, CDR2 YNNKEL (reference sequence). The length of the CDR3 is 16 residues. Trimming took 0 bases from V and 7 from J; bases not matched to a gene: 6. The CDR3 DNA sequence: TGTGCCAGCAGCCAAGAGCTAGCGGGAGTGGGGAATGAGCAGTTCTTC. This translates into CASSQELAGVGNEQFF.

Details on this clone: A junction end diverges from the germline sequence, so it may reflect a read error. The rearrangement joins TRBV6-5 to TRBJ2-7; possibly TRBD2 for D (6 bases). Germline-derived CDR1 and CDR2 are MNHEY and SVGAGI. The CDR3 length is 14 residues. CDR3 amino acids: CASSPLGGGDSLNF. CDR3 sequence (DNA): TGTGCCAGCAGTCCCCTGGGAGGAGGGGATTCATTGAACTTC.

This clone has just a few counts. As DNA, the CDR3 is TGTGCCAGCAGTTCCTTGACAGGGGGCGACTATGGCTACACCTTC. As protein: CASSSLTGGDYGYTF. The chain joins TRBV27 to TRBJ1-2, with 10 bases identical to TRBD1. V lost 4 bases and J lost 3; bases outside the gene matches: 5. Germline-derived CDR1 and CDR2 are MNHEY and SMNVEV (reference sequence). The CDR3 covers 15 residues.

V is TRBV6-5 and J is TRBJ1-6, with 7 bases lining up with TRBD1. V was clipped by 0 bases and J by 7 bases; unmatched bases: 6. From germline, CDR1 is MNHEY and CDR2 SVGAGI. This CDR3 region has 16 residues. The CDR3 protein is CASSYSQGLTNSPLHF. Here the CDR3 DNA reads TGTGCCAGCAGTTACTCACAGGGGCTGACAAATTCACCCCTCCACTTT.

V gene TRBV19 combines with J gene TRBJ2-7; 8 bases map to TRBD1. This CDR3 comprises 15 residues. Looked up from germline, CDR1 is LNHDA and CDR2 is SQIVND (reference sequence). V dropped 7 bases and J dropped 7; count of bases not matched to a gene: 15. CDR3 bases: TGTGCCAGTATACCCCCGGGACAGGTTATGTGTGAGCAGTACTTC. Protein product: CASIPPGQVMCEQYF. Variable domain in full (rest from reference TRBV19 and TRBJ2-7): DGGITQSPKYLFRKEGQNVTLSCEQNLNHDAMYWYRQDPGQGLRLIYYSQIVNDFQKGDIAEGYSVSREKKESFPLTVTSAQKNPTAFYLCASIPPGQVMCEQYFGPGTRLTVT.